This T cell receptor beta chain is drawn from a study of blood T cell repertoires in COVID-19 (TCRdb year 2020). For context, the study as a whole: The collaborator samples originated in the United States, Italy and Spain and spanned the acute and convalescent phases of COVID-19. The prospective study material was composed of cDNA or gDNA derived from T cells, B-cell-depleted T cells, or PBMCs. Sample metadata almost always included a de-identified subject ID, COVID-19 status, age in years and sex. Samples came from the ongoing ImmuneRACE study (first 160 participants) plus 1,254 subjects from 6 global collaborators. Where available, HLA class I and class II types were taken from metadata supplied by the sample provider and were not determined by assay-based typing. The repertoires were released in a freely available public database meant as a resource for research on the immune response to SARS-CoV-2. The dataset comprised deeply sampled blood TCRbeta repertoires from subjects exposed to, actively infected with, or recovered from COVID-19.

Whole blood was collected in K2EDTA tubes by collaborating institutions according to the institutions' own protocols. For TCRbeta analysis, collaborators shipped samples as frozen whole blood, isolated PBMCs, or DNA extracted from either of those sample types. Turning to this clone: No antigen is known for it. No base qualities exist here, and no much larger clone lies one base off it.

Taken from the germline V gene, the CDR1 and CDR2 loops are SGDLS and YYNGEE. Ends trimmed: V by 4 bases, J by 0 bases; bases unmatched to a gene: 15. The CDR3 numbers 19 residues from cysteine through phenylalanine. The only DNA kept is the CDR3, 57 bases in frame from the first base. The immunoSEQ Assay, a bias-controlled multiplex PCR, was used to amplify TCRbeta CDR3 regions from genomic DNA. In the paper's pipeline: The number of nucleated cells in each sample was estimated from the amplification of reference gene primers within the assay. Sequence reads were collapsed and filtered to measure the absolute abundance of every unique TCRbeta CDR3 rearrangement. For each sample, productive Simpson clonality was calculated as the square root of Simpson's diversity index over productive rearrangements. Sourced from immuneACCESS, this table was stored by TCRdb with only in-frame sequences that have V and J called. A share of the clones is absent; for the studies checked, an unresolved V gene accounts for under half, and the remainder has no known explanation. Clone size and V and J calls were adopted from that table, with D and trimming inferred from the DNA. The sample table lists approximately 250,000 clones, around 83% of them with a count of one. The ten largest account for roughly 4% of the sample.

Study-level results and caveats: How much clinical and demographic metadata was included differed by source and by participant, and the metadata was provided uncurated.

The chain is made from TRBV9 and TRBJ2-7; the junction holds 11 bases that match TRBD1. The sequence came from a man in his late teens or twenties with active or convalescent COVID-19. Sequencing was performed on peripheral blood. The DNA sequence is TGTGCCAGCAGCCCAGGGACAGGGGGGCCCCCACCGAGCTCCTACGAGCAGTACTTC. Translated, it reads CASSPGTGGPPPSSYEQYF.